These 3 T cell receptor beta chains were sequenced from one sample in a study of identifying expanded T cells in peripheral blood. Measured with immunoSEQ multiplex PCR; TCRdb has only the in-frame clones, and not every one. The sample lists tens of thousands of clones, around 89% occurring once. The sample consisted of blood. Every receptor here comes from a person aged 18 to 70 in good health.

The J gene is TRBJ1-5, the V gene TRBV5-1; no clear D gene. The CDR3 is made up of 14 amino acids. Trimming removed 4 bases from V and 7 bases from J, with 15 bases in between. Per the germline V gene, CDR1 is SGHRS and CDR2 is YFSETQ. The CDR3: CASSRWIGEQPQHF. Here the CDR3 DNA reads TGCGCCAGCAGCAGGTGGATTGGAGAACAGCCCCAGCATTTT.

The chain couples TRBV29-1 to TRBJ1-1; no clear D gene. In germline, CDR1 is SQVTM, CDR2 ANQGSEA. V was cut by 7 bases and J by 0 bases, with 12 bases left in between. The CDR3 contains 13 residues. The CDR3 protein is CSALDQMNTEAFF. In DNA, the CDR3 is TGCAGCGCACTTGACCAGATGAACACTGAAGCTTTCTTT.

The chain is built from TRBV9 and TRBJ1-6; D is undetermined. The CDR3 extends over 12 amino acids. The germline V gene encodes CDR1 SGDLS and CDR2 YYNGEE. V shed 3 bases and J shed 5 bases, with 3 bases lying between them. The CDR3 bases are TGTGCCAGCAGCGACGATAATTCACCCCTCCACTTT. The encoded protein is CASSDDNSPLHF.